Shown below are 22 T cell receptor beta chains from a single sample sequenced in a study of Graves' ophthalmopathy and Graves' hyperthyroidism. Scientists amplified the TCR beta CDR3 regions from RNA transcripts. First-round RT-PCR with HTBI primers preceded a second-round multiplex PCR. MiXCR was run by TCRdb on the multiplex PCR reads, yielding one entry per CDR3 protein. The top ten hold 9% to 15% of the sample, which has approximately 330,000 distinct CDR3 sequences, 17% seen once. Sequencing was done on a sample of peripheral blood. Receptor source: an adult man with Graves' ophthalmopathy.

The rearrangement links TRBV3-1 to TRBJ2-7; D may be TRBD1 (6 bases). Trimming removed 6 bases from V and 3 bases from J, with 12 bases in between. The CDR3 sequence is 13 residues long. Germline assignment: CDR1 LGHDT and CDR2 YNNKEL (reference sequence). CDR3 DNA sequence: TGTGCCAGCAGATCCGAACAGGGCTACGAGCAGTACTTC. Its translation: CASRSEQGYEQYF.

This clonotype was counted many times. This chain joins TRBV5-6 and TRBJ2-7, with 11 nucleotides matching TRBD1. After removal of 4 bases from V and 4 bases from J, the junction contained 10 bases not matched to a gene. The CDR3 totals 16 residues. Germline V gene sequence: CDR1 SGHDT, CDR2 YYEEEE. In DNA, the CDR3 is TGTGCCAGCAGCCGAGATCCGGACAGGGGGCGTTACGAGCAGTACTTC. Its protein is CASSRDPDRGRYEQYF. Together with reference TRBV5-6 and TRBJ2-7, the CDR3 gives the full variable domain: DAGVTQSPTHLIKTRGQQVTLRCSPKSGHDTVSWYQQALGQGPQFIFQYYEEEERQRGNFPDRFSGHQFPNYSSELNVNALLLGDSALYLCASSRDPDRGRYEQYFGPGTRLTVT.

In its sample, this clonotype was seen many times. V usage is TRBV12-3 or TRBV12-4 and J usage is TRBJ2-7; TRBD1 agrees at 7 bases. The V and J ends lost 5 bases and 6 bases, in that order; junction bases with no gene match: 16. The CDR3 contains 16 residues. The DNA of the CDR3 is TGTGCCAGCAGTCGAGCGTGGGGACAGCGCGTGCCCGAGCAGTACTTC. The encoded protein is CASSRAWGQRVPEQYF.

The table lists this clonotype with many counts. J is TRBJ2-5 and V is TRBV7-2; tentative D call: TRBD1 (6 bases). CDR1 is SGHTA and CDR2 is FQGNSA in the germline V gene. CDR3 length: 15 amino acids. Trimming left V 5 bases short and J 2 bases short, with 15 bases between. Written as DNA, the CDR3 is TGTGCCAGCAGCGCGACTGGGACATCGCAAGAGACCCAGTACTTC. Protein sequence: CASSATGTSQETQYF.

This clonotype appeared many times. This rearrangement joins TRBV20-1 to TRBJ2-5; TRBD2 matches 11 bases. Germline CDR1 and CDR2: DFQATT and SNEGSKA (reference sequence). V lost 3 bases to trimming and J lost 5 bases; unmatched junction nucleotides: 11. CDR3 size: 16 residues. CDR3 in DNA: TGCAGTGCTAGTTGGTTAGCGGGGGGGCTTGCGGAGACCCAGTACTTC. Its protein is CSASWLAGGLAETQYF.

The table lists this clonotype with many counts. The V gene is TRBV29-1, the J gene TRBJ2-7; 8 bases are a match to TRBD1. The germline CDR1 and CDR2 sequences are SQVTM and ANQGSEA. There are 12 residues in the CDR3. Trimming cost V 4 bases and J 1 base; bases outside gene matches: 0. This CDR3 reads CSVGQGSYEQYF. CDR3 in DNA: TGCAGCGTTGGACAGGGGTCCTACGAGCAGTACTTC.

This clonotype has ten or more counts. The chain has TRBV11-2 and TRBJ2-1, with 7 bases fitting TRBD2. The V and J ends lost 6 bases and 8 bases, in that order; junction bases with no gene match: 16. The CDR3 runs 16 residues. The germline CDR1 and CDR2 sequences are SGHAT and FQNNGV. For the CDR3, the DNA is TGTGCCAGCAGTCCTGAGCGGGGTATGCCTGGGGATGAGCAGTTCTTC. It codes for CASSPERGMPGDEQFF.

This clonotype was detected ten times or more. The chain has TRBV2 and TRBJ1-5; 7 bases agree with TRBD1. Per the germline V gene, CDR1 is SNHLY and CDR2 is FYNNEI. V lost 4 bases to trimming and J lost 0 bases; unmatched junction nucleotides: 9. The CDR3 runs 17 residues. CDR3 nucleotides: TGTGCCAGCAGTGGGGACAGCTTCAGATATAGCAATCAGCCCCAGCATTTT. Its protein product is CASSGDSFRYSNQPQHF.

This clonotype was counted ten times or more. This rearrangement joins TRBV20-1 to TRBJ1-6; D uncertain. Looked up from germline, CDR1 is DFQATT and CDR2 is SNEGSKA (reference sequence). This CDR3 contains 16 residues. V was clipped by 0 bases and J by 3 bases, with 12 bases between them. CDR3 coding DNA: TGCAGTGCTAGAGATATGGGTACAGTCTATAATTCACCCCTCCACTTT. Its protein product is CSARDMGTVYNSPLHF.

This clonotype occurred many times. CDR3: CASSYGRLANTGELFF. The DNA of the CDR3 is TGTGCCAGCAGTTACGGGAGACTAGCTAACACCGGGGAGCTGTTTTTT. The chain employs TRBV6-2 or TRBV6-3 and TRBJ2-2; 7 bases match TRBD2. Trimming cost V 2 bases and J 2 bases; bases outside gene matches: 5. This CDR3 has 16 residues. Germline loops: CDR1 MNHEY, CDR2 SVGEGT.

Ten or more counts support this clonotype. The chain employs TRBV10-3 and TRBJ1-1, with 8 bases matching TRBD1. Losses at the gene ends were 6 bases for V and 7 bases for J; bases not matched to a gene: 4. CDR1 and CDR2 (germline): ENHRY, SYGVKD. The CDR3 covers 12 residues. The CDR3 DNA follows: TGTGCCATCAGGGACAGGGTTGGTGAAGCTTTCTTT. This translates into CAIRDRVGEAFF.

This clonotype was seen ten or more times. The chain couples TRBV11-1 to TRBJ1-2, with D unclear. V gave up 5 bases and J gave up 2 bases, with 9 bases separating them. The germline gives CDR1 SGHAT, CDR2 FQDESV (reference sequence). CDR3 length: 13 amino acids. The CDR3 protein is CASSPSANYGYTF. For the CDR3, the DNA is TGTGCCAGCAGCCCCTCAGCAAACTATGGCTACACCTTC.

V and J are TRBV20-1 and TRBJ2-5; 11 bases are a match to TRBD2. CDR1 and CDR2 from the germline V gene are DFQATT and SNEGSKA (reference sequence). CDR3 length equals 16 residues. The ends lost 2 bases at V and 2 bases at J; junction bases unmatched: 7. The CDR3: CSARSSGTSGQETQYF. The CDR3 DNA reads TGCAGTGCTAGATCATCAGGGACTAGCGGACAAGAGACCCAGTACTTC.

The V and J genes are TRBV19 and TRBJ2-7; 7 positions agree with TRBD2. Germline V gene data show CDR1 as LNHDA and CDR2 as SQIVND (reference sequence). The junction had 4 bases not matched to a gene; V was cut back by 5 bases and J by 3 bases. The CDR3 runs to 13 residues. The CDR3 region is CASSYLADYEQYF. The CDR3 DNA reads TGTGCCAGTAGTTATCTAGCGGACTACGAGCAGTACTTC. The variable domain in full, completed from reference TRBV19 and TRBJ2-7, reads DGGITQSPKYLFRKEGQNVTLSCEQNLNHDAMYWYRQDPGQGLRLIYYSQIVNDFQKGDIAEGYSVSREKKESFPLTVTSAQKNPTAFYLCASSYLADYEQYFGPGTRLTVT.

This clonotype has at least ten counts. The chain carries TRBV7-9 and TRBJ2-5, with a possible D match to TRBD1 (6 bases). This CDR3 contains 16 residues. Germline V gives CDR1 SEHNR, CDR2 FQNEAQ (reference sequence). V lost 2 bases to trimming and J lost 5 bases, with 18 bases between them. The CDR3 reads CASSLPQDRHFETQYF. CDR3 coding DNA: TGTGCCAGCAGCTTACCCCAGGACAGACATTTTGAGACCCAGTACTTC.

This clonotype has a count of ten or more. This chain links TRBV24-1 with TRBJ1-2; TRBD1 aligns across 8 bases. The V gene's germline CDR1 is KGHDR and CDR2 SFDVKD. The CDR3 has 14 residues. V lost 2 bases to trimming and J lost 8 bases; unmatched junction nucleotides: 6. The CDR3 DNA reads TGTGCCACCAGTGATTCAGGACAGGGCGGGGGCTACACCTTC. Its translation is CATSDSGQGGGYTF.

This clonotype was found many times. DNA for the CDR3: TGTGCCATCGGAACCGGCTATGGCTACACCTTC. The encoded protein is CAIGTGYGYTF. The genes are TRBV24-1 and TRBJ1-2; D not resolved. Between the trimmed V and J ends, which lost 11 bases and 4 bases, there was a span of 10 bases. Looked up from germline, CDR1 is KGHDR and CDR2 is SFDVKD. This CDR3 is built from 11 residues.

Concerning this clonotype itself: With a much larger clone just one base away, this may be a read error. The chain carries TRBV28 and TRBJ2-7; D is unresolved. Germline CDR1 reads MDHEN; CDR2 reads SYDVKM. The CDR3 spans 10 residues. In DNA, the CDR3 is TGTGTCAGCGCCCGGCTCGAGCAGTACTTC. Protein product: CVSARLEQYF.

There are many counts of this clonotype. This chain joins TRBV4-1 and TRBJ2-2; tentative D call: TRBD1 (5 bases). Germline V gene sequence: CDR1 MGHRA, CDR2 YSYEKL. There are 14 residues in the CDR3. V lost 2 bases and J 6 bases, leaving 10 bases between the germline ends. This CDR3 reads CASSQRQHPGELFF. DNA of the CDR3: TGCGCCAGCAGCCAAAGACAGCACCCCGGGGAGCTGTTTTTT.

This clonotype was counted ten times or more. The CDR3 protein is CASSFRTANTEAFF. The CDR3 DNA reads as TGTGCCAGCAGCTTCCGGACAGCGAACACTGAAGCTTTCTTT. This rearrangement joins TRBV11-2 to TRBJ1-1, with a possible D match to TRBD1 (6 bases). V dropped 3 bases and J dropped 1 base, with 9 bases sitting between them. The CDR3 consists of 14 residues. Germline assignment: CDR1 SGHAT and CDR2 FQNNGV. Using reference TRBV11-2 and TRBJ1-1 for the parts outside the CDR3, the full variable domain is EAGVAQSPRYKIIEKRQSVAFWCNPISGHATLYWYQQILGQGPKLLIQFQNNGVVDDSQLPKDRFSAERLKGVDSTLKIQPAKLEDSAVYLCASSFRTANTEAFFGQGTRLTVV.

The chain carries TRBV3-1 and TRBJ1-5; D unclear. CDR1 LGHDT and CDR2 YNNKEL come from the germline V gene (reference sequence). This CDR3 contains 15 residues. V was trimmed by 0 bases and J by 3 bases, leaving 9 bases between them. In nucleotides, the CDR3 is TGTGCCAGCAGCCAAGATCACGGGAACAATCAGCCCCAGCATTTT. This translates into CASSQDHGNNQPQHF.

This clonotype was seen many times. The chain uses TRBV20-1 and TRBJ2-5, with 11 nucleotides matching TRBD2. Trimming took 6 bases from V and 5 from J; bases not matched to a gene: 8. Germline loops: CDR1 DFQATT, CDR2 SNEGSKA (reference sequence). The CDR3 is made up of 14 amino acids. The CDR3 DNA reads as TGCAGTGCGGGGTGGGCTAGCGGGAGGGAGACCCAGTACTTC. This translates into CSAGWASGRETQYF.